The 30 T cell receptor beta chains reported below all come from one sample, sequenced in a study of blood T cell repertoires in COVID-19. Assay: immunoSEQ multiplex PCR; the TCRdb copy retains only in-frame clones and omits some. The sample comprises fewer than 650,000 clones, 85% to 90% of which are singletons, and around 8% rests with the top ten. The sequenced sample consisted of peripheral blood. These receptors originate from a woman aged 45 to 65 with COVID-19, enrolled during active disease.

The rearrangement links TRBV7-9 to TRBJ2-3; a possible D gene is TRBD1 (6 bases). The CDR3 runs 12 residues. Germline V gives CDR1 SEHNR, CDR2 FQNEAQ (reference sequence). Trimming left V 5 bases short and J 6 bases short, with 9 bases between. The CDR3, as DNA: TGTGCCAGCAGCACAGGGACGGATACGCAGTATTTT. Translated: CASSTGTDTQYF.

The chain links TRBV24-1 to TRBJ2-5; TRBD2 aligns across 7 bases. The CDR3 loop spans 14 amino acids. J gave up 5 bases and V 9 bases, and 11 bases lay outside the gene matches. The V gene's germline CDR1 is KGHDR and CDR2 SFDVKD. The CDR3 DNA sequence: TGTGCCACCGCGAGGGAGGGACTTGGGGAGACCCAGTACTTC. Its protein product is CATAREGLGETQYF.

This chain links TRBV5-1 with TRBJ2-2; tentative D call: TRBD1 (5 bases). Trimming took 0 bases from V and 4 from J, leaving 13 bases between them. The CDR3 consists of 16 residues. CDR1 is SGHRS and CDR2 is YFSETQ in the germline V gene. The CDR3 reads CASSLEGVIGTGELFF. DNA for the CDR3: TGCGCCAGCAGCTTGGAAGGGGTCATAGGCACCGGGGAGCTGTTTTTT.

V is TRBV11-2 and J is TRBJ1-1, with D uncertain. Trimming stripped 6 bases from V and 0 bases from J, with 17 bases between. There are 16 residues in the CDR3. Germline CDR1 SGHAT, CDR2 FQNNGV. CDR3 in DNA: TGTGCCAGCAGAAAAGGAGCATTTCAACTGAACACTGAAGCTTTCTTT. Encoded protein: CASRKGAFQLNTEAFF.

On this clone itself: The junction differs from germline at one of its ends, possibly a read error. The CDR3 nucleotides are TGTGCCAGCAGTAACTCAGGGGGGGTGATAGCTTTCTTT. It is translated as CASSNSGGVIAFF. The genes are TRBV6-5 and TRBJ1-1; 7 bases match TRBD1. The CDR3 runs to 13 residues. Germline V gives CDR1 MNHEY, CDR2 SVGAGI.

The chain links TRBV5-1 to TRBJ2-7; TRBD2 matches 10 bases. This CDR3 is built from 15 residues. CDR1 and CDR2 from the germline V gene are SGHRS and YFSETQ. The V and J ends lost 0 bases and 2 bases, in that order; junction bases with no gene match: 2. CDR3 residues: CASSLGAGGAYEQYF. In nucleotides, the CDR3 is TGCGCCAGCAGCTTGGGAGCGGGGGGGGCCTACGAGCAGTACTTC.

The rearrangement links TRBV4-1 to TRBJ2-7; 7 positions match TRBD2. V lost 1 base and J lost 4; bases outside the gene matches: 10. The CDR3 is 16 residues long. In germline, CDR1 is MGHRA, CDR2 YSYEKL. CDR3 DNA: TGCGCCAGCAGCCAAGCTTCGTCTAGCGGCGGTTACGAGCAGTACTTC. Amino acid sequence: CASSQASSSGGYEQYF.

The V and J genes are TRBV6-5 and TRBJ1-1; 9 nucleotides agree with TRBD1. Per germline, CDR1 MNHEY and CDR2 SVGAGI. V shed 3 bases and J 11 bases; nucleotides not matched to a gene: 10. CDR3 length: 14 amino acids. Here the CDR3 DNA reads TGTGCCAGCAGTTATGCGTGGACAGGGGATCGCGCTTTCTTT. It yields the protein CASSYAWTGDRAFF.

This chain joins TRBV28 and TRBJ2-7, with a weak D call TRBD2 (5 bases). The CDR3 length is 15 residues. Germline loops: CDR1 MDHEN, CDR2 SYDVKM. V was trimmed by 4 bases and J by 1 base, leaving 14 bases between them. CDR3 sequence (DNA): TGTGCCAGCAGTTCCCCGTCTAGCCCATCCTACGAGCAGTACTTC. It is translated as CASSSPSSPSYEQYF.

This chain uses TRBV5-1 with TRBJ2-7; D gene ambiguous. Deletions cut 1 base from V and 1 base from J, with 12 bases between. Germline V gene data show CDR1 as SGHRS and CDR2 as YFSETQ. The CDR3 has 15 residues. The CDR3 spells CASSLTDPRSYEQYF. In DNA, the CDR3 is TGCGCCAGCAGCTTGACAGACCCACGTTCCTACGAGCAGTACTTC.

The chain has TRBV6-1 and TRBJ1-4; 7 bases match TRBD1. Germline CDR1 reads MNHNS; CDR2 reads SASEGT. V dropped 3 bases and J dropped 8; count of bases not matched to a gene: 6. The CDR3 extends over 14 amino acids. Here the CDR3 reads CASSDQGGLEKLFF. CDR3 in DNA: TGTGCCAGCAGTGATCAGGGGGGACTGGAAAAACTGTTTTTT.

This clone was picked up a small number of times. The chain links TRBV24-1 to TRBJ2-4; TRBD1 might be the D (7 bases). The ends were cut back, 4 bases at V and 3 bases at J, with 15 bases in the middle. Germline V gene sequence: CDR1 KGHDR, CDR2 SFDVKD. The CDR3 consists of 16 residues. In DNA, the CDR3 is TGTGCCACCAGTGACTCGACAGGGCGGGGCAAAAACATTCAGTACTTC. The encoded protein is CATSDSTGRGKNIQYF.

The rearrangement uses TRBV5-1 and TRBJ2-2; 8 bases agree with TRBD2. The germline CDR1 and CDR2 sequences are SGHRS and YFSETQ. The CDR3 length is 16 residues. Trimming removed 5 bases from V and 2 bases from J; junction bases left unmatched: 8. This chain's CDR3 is CASSLAGGVNTGELFF. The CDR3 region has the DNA TGCGCCAGCAGTCTGGCGGGGGGAGTTAACACCGGGGAGCTGTTTTTT.

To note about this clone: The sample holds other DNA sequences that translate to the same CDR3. DNA for the CDR3: TGTGCCAGCTTCCCGGGGCAGGGGTACAATGAGCAGTTCTTC. It codes for CASFPGQGYNEQFF. This sequence joins TRBV18 and TRBJ2-1, with a weak D call TRBD1 (6 bases). Germline V gene data show CDR1 as KGHSH and CDR2 as LQKENI. The CDR3 loop spans 14 amino acids. The ends were cut back, 7 bases at V and 4 bases at J, with 14 bases in the middle.

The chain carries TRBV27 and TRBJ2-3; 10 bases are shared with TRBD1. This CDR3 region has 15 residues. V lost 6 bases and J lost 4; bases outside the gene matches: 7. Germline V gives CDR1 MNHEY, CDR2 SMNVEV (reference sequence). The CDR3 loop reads CASSPDRGIPDTQYF. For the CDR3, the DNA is TGTGCCAGCAGCCCGGACAGGGGGATTCCAGATACGCAGTATTTT.

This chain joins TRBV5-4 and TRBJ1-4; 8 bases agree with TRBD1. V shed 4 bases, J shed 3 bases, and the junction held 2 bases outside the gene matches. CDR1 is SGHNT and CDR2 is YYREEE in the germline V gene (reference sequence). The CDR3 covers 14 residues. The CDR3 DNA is TGTGCCAGCAGCCAGGGACAGGCTAATGAAAAACTGTTTTTT. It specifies CASSQGQANEKLFF. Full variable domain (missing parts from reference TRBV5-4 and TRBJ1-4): ETGVTQSPTHLIKTRGQQVTLRCSSQSGHNTVSWYQQALGQGPQFIFQYYREEENGRGNFPPRFSGLQFPNYSSELNVNALELDDSALYLCASSQGQANEKLFFGSGTQLSVL.

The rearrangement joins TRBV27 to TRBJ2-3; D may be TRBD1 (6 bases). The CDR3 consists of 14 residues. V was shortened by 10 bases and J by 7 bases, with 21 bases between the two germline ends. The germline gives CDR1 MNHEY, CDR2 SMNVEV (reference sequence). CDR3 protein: CAIPARGSRHTQYF. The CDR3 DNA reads TGTGCCATCCCCGCGAGGGGGAGCCGTCATACGCAGTATTTT.

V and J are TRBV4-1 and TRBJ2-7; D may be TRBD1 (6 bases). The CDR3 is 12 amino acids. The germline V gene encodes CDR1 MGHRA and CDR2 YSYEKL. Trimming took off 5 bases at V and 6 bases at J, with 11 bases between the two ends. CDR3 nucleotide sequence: TGCGCCAGCAGCGACAGGTTCGCCGAGCAGTACTTC. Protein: CASSDRFAEQYF.

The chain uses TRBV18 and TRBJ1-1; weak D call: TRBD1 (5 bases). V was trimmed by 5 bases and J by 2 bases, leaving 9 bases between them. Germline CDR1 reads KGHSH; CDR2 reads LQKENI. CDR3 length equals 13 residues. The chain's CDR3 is CASSIDRNTEAFF. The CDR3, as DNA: TGTGCCAGCTCAATCGACAGAAACACTGAAGCTTTCTTT. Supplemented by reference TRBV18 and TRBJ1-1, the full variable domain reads NAGVMQNPRHLVRRRGQEARLRCSPMKGHSHVYWYRQLPEEGLKFMVYLQKENIIDESGMPKERFSAEFPKEGPSILRIQQVVRGDSAAYFCASSIDRNTEAFFGQGTRLTVV.

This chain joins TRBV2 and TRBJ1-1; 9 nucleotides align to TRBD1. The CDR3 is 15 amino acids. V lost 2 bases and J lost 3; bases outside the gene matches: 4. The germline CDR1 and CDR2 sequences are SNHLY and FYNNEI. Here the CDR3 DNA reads TGTGCCAGCAGTGAAAACAGGGGGCTCGACACTGAAGCTTTCTTT. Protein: CASSENRGLDTEAFF.

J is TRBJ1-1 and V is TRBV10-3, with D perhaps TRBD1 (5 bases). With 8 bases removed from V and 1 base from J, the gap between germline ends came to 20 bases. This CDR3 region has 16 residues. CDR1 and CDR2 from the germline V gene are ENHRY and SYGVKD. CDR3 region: CAIQPAGPRENTEAFF. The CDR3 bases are TGTGCCATCCAGCCGGCAGGACCCAGGGAGAACACTGAAGCTTTCTTT.

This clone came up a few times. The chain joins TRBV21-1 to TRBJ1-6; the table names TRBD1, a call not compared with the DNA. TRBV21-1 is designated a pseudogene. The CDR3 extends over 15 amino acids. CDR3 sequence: CASSDRTGNRSPLHF. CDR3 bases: TGTGCCAGCAGCGACCGGACAGGGAATAGGTCACCCCTCCACTTT.

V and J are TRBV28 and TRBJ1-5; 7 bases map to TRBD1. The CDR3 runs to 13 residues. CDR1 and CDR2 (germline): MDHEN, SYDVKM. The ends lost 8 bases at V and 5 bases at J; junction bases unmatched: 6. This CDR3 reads CASGDREHQPQHF. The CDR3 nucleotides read TGTGCCAGCGGAGACAGGGAACATCAGCCCCAGCATTTT.

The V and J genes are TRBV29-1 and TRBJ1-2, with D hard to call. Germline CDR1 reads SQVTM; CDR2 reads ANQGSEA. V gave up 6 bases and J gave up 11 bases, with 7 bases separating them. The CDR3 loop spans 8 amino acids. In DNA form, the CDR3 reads TGCAGCGTCTTCCCGTACACCTTC. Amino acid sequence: CSVFPYTF.

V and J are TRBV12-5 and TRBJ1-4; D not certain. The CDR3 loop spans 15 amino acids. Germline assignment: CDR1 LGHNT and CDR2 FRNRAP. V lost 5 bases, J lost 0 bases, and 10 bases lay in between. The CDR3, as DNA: TGTGCTAGTGGTCCCACTGCTGCAACTAATGAAAAACTGTTTTTT. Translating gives CASGPTAATNEKLFF.

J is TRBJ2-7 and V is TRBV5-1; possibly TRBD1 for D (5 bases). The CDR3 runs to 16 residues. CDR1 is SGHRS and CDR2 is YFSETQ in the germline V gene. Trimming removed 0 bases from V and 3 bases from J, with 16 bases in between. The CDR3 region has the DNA TGCGCCAGCAGCTTGGGACGTTGGACAAAACTCTACGAGCAGTACTTC. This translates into CASSLGRWTKLYEQYF.

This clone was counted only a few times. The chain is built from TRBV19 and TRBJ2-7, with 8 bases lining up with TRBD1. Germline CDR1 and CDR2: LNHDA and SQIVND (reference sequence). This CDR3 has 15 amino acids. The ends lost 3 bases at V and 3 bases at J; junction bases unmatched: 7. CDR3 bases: TGTGCCAGTAGTATCGGACAGGGACTTCACTACGAGCAGTACTTC. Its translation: CASSIGQGLHYEQYF. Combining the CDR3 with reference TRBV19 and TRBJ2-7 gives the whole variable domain DGGITQSPKYLFRKEGQNVTLSCEQNLNHDAMYWYRQDPGQGLRLIYYSQIVNDFQKGDIAEGYSVSREKKESFPLTVTSAQKNPTAFYLCASSIGQGLHYEQYFGPGTRLTVT.

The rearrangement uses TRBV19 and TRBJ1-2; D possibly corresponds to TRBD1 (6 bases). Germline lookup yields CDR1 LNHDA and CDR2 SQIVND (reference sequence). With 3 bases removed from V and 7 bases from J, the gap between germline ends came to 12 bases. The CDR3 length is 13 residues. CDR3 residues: CASSIRGDIGYTF. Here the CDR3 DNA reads TGTGCCAGTAGTATTAGAGGGGACATTGGCTACACCTTC.

In nucleotides, the CDR3 is TGTGCCAGCAGCCGGGGGGTTGAGCAGCCCCAGCATTTT. It yields the protein CASSRGVEQPQHF. This chain links TRBV11-2 with TRBJ1-5; a possible D gene is TRBD1 (5 bases). The CDR3 is 13 residues long. CDR1 SGHAT and CDR2 FQNNGV come from the germline V gene. Trimming removed 5 bases at V and 7 bases at J, with 12 bases between. Full variable domain (remainder filled in from reference TRBV11-2 and TRBJ1-5): EAGVAQSPRYKIIEKRQSVAFWCNPISGHATLYWYQQILGQGPKLLIQFQNNGVVDDSQLPKDRFSAERLKGVDSTLKIQPAKLEDSAVYLCASSRGVEQPQHFGDGTRLSIL.

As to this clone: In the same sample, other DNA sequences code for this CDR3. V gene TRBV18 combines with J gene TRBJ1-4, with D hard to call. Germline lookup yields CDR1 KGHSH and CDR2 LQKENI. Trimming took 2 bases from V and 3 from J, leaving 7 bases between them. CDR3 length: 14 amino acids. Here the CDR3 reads CASSPGQANEKLFF. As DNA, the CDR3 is TGTGCCAGCTCACCAGGTCAGGCTAATGAAAAACTGTTTTTT.